The 21 T cell receptor beta chains below were found in one sample sequenced in a study of cytomegalovirus exposure and HLA in healthy donors. The PCR was carried out with 60 Vbeta primers and 13 Jbeta primers. Measured with immunoSEQ multiplex PCR; TCRdb has only the in-frame clones, and not every one. The sample holds 150,000 to 200,000 clones; 70% to 90% are singletons and the top ten take about 2%. Sequenced material: PBMCs. The source of these receptors is a woman in her forties or fifties in good health and CMV-seronegative.

The V call is TRBV5-5, the J call TRBJ1-4; TRBD1 matches 10 bases. Trimming at V came to 5 bases and at J to 8 bases, leaving 6 bases not matched to a gene. The CDR3 sequence is 14 residues long. CDR1 and CDR2 from the germline V gene are SGHKS and YYEKEE (reference sequence). This chain's CDR3 is CASRFGTGEEKLFF. The CDR3 DNA follows: TGTGCCAGCAGGTTCGGGACAGGGGAGGAAAAACTGTTTTTT.

The CDR3: CASSFRQGDDQPQHF. In DNA form, the CDR3 reads TGTGCCAGCAGCTTCCGACAGGGGGACGATCAGCCCCAGCATTTT. The gene calls are TRBV5-6 and TRBJ1-5; 9 bases fit TRBD1. Germline CDR1 and CDR2: SGHDT and YYEEEE. The length of the CDR3 is 15 residues. V dropped 2 bases and J dropped 5; count of bases not matched to a gene: 5. Combining the CDR3 with reference TRBV5-6 and TRBJ1-5 gives the whole variable domain DAGVTQSPTHLIKTRGQQVTLRCSPKSGHDTVSWYQQALGQGPQFIFQYYEEEERQRGNFPDRFSGHQFPNYSSELNVNALLLGDSALYLCASSFRQGDDQPQHFGDGTRLSIL.

Concerning this clone itself: At one end the junction does not follow the germline gene, possibly because of a read error. V and J are TRBV19 and TRBJ2-3, with TRBD2 as a possible D gene (7 bases). Germline V gives CDR1 LNHDA, CDR2 SQIVND (reference sequence). This CDR3 is built from 14 residues. The CDR3 loop reads CASTPRGAKDTQYF. The CDR3 bases are TGTGCCAGTACCCCTCGGGGGGCCAAAGATACACAGTATTTT.

This chain connects TRBV27 to TRBJ2-1; 13 nucleotides agree with TRBD2. The ends lost 6 bases at V and 6 bases at J; junction bases unmatched: 5. The CDR3 extends over 15 amino acids. From germline, CDR1 is MNHEY and CDR2 SMNVEV (reference sequence). CDR3 in amino acids: CASSWRLAGGNEQFF. DNA of the CDR3: TGTGCCAGCAGCTGGAGACTAGCGGGAGGCAATGAGCAGTTCTTC.

The V and J genes are TRBV7-2 and TRBJ1-2; possible D gene TRBD1, 5 bases. CDR1 is SGHTA and CDR2 is FQGNSA in the germline V gene. V was shortened by 2 bases and J by 8 bases, with 9 bases between the two germline ends. The CDR3 has 12 residues. CDR3 bases: TGTGCCAGCAGCTTACAGGGAGGAGGCTACACCTTC. It codes for CASSLQGGGYTF.

This clone was observed a single time. The chain combines TRBV5-1 with TRBJ2-7, with D maybe TRBD1 (6 bases). The CDR3 totals 14 residues. The V end was cut by 0 bases, the J end by 2 bases, with 9 bases between. CDR1 is SGHRS and CDR2 is YFSETQ in the germline V gene. The CDR3 loop is CASSLVEGAYEQYF. CDR3 coding DNA: TGCGCCAGCAGCTTGGTAGAGGGGGCCTACGAGCAGTACTTC. The full variable domain, rest sourced from reference TRBV5-1 and TRBJ2-7, is KAGVTQTPRYLIKTRGQQVTLSCSPISGHRSVSWYQQTPGQGLQFLFEYFSETQRNKGNFPGRFSGRQFSNSRSEMNVSTLELGDSALYLCASSLVEGAYEQYFGPGTRLTVT.

The rearrangement joins TRBV19 to TRBJ2-1; 8 positions match TRBD2. The germline V gene encodes CDR1 LNHDA and CDR2 SQIVND (reference sequence). The CDR3 is 16 amino acids. V shed 3 bases, J shed 1 base, and the junction held 5 bases outside the gene matches. The CDR3 is CASSIQRGTSYNEQFF. The DNA of the CDR3 is TGTGCCAGTAGTATCCAGCGGGGGACATCCTACAATGAGCAGTTCTTC.

The count of this clone is one. The chain links TRBV29-1 to TRBJ2-7; 7 bases map to TRBD1. CDR3 length equals 13 residues. Germline CDR1 reads SQVTM; CDR2 reads ANQGSEA. J was trimmed by 5 bases and V by 4 bases; bases with no gene match: 8. Written as DNA, the CDR3 is TGCAGCGTTGTAGTACAGGGGTCCAACGAGCAGTACTTC. Amino acids: CSVVVQGSNEQYF.

V usage is TRBV5-5 and J usage is TRBJ2-7, with 7 bases that match TRBD1. Germline V lookup: CDR1 SGHKS, CDR2 YYEKEE (reference sequence). The CDR3 contains 16 residues. V trimming: 3 bases; J trimming: 1 base; junction bases outside the gene matches: 10. The DNA of the CDR3 is TGTGCCAGCAGCTGGGGTATAGGGGGCTTATCCTACGAGCAGTACTTC. Translated: CASSWGIGGLSYEQYF.

The genes are TRBV5-5 and TRBJ1-1, with 7 nucleotides matching TRBD1. The CDR3 sequence is 14 residues long. Germline CDR1 is SGHKS and CDR2 is YYEKEE (reference sequence). V shed 4 bases, J shed 8 bases, and the junction held 11 bases outside the gene matches. CDR3 loop: CASSPRYDRAEAFF. The CDR3 nucleotides are TGTGCCAGCAGCCCCCGTTATGACAGGGCCGAAGCTTTCTTT.

V gene TRBV5-1 combines with J gene TRBJ1-1; possible D gene TRBD1, 6 bases. V was cut by 5 bases and J by 9 bases, with 14 bases left in between. CDR3 length equals 12 residues. CDR1 and CDR2 (germline): SGHRS, YFSETQ. The CDR3 DNA sequence: TGCGCCAGCAGAACAGGGCCCTCAAAAGCTTTCTTT. It encodes CASRTGPSKAFF.

The chain has TRBV6-6 and TRBJ2-3, with TRBD2 matching over 13 bases. Germline V gives CDR1 MNHNY, CDR2 SVGAGI (reference sequence). Trimming cost V 5 bases and J 6 bases; bases outside gene matches: 5. The CDR3 covers 15 residues. For the CDR3, the DNA is TGTGCCAGCAGTAAGGGGACTAGCGGGATTGATACGCAGTATTTT. Translated: CASSKGTSGIDTQYF.

This chain joins TRBV20-1 and TRBJ1-1; D remains ambiguous. V lost 5 bases, J lost 8 bases, and 3 bases lay in between. Germline V gene data show CDR1 as DFQATT and CDR2 as SNEGSKA (reference sequence). The CDR3 is 8 residues long. The CDR3 DNA reads as TGCAGTGCTTCGGAAGCTTTCTTT. Residues: CSASEAFF.

V usage is TRBV25-1 and J usage is TRBJ1-1, with 7 bases matching TRBD1. The CDR3 consists of 17 residues. Germline loops: CDR1 MGHDK, CDR2 SYGVNS. V lost 0 bases and J lost 1; bases outside the gene matches: 8. In DNA, the CDR3 is TGTGCCAGCAGTGAATATTGGTCCGGGACAGCGAACACTGAAGCTTTCTTT. Encoded protein: CASSEYWSGTANTEAFF.

The V gene is TRBV11-2, the J gene TRBJ2-2; D is perhaps TRBD2 (6 bases). CDR1 SGHAT and CDR2 FQNNGV come from the germline V gene. The CDR3 extends over 16 amino acids. The V and J ends lost 3 bases and 1 base respectively, with 12 bases between them. Here the CDR3 DNA reads TGTGCCAGCAGCTTGGGGAGGAGGTGGAACACCGGGGAGCTGTTTTTT. This sequence encodes CASSLGRRWNTGELFF.

The gene calls are TRBV5-1 and TRBJ2-5; weak D call: TRBD1 (5 bases). The J call is in doubt because the DNA end fits TRBJ2-7 better. Per the germline V gene, CDR1 is SGHRS and CDR2 is YFSETQ. The CDR3 extends over 13 amino acids. CDR3 nucleotides: TGCGCCAGCAGCAACGACAGCTCCTACGAGCAGTACTTC. Translation gives CASSNDSSYEQYF.

The chain uses TRBV5-8 and TRBJ2-7; D not certain. CDR1 and CDR2 from the germline V gene are SGHTS and YDEGEE. This CDR3 is 15 amino acids long. Trimming pared 4 bases from V and 5 bases from J, leaving 19 bases between. The CDR3 protein is CASSPGRLVLDEQYF. DNA of the CDR3: TGTGCCAGCAGCCCGGGTCGTTTAGTATTGGACGAGCAGTACTTC.

The V gene is TRBV10-2, the J gene TRBJ2-1; 16 bases are a match to TRBD2. Germline V gene sequence: CDR1 WSHSY, CDR2 SAAADI. The trim removed 6 bases at V and 6 bases at J, leaving 5 bases unmatched. This CDR3 is built from 16 residues. The CDR3 protein is CASSGGLAGGPNEQFF. The CDR3 nucleotides are TGCGCCAGCAGCGGGGGACTAGCGGGAGGGCCCAATGAGCAGTTCTTC.

Only a few counts were recorded for this clone. The genes are TRBV19 and TRBJ1-2, with D unclear. CDR1 and CDR2 from the germline V gene are LNHDA and SQIVND (reference sequence). Trimming left V 1 base short and J 1 base short, with 7 bases between. The CDR3 has 14 amino acids. The CDR3 reads CASSIVGSNYGYTF. DNA of the CDR3: TGTGCCAGTAGTATAGTAGGGAGTAACTATGGCTACACCTTC.

The chain is built from TRBV5-1 and TRBJ2-5, with a weak D call TRBD1 (6 bases). CDR3 length: 16 amino acids. Germline CDR1 reads SGHRS; CDR2 reads YFSETQ. The ends were cut back, 5 bases at V and 4 bases at J, with 21 bases in the middle. DNA for the CDR3: TGCGCCAGCAGAAGGAGTTGGCCAGGGGTAGGAGAGACCCAGTACTTC. Its translation: CASRRSWPGVGETQYF.

The chain links TRBV5-5 to TRBJ2-1; D call uncertain. V lost 4 bases to trimming and J lost 4 bases, with 18 bases between them. Germline V gene lookup returns CDR1 SGHKS and CDR2 YYEKEE (reference sequence). The CDR3 length is 16 residues. CDR3 in DNA: TGTGCCAGCAGCGGTAAGGTGGTAGCTTTTTACAATGAGCAGTTCTTC. Its protein is CASSGKVVAFYNEQFF.